This T cell receptor (beta chain) was found in a study of response to subunit inactivated influenza vaccine. Trimming took off 5 bases at V and 8 bases at J, with 11 bases between the two ends. Per germline, CDR1 SGHRS and CDR2 YFSETQ. This CDR3 comprises 12 residues. Each CDR3 protein gets one entry after TCRdb re-called the RT-PCR reads with MiXCR. The sample lists around 490,000 distinct CDR3 sequences; approximately 7.6% were seen once. Sequencing used PBMCs from blood, obtained around 25 months after vaccination. The chain links TRBV5-1 to TRBJ2-1; D possibly matches TRBD1 or TRBD2 (5 bases each). The TCR was taken from a man aged 50 to 75 who received an inactivated influenza vaccine. CDR3 sequence reads: CASSYVGDEQFF. The CDR3 bases are TGCGCCAGCAGTTACGTGGGGGATGAGCAGTTCTTC.